The clone carrying this T cell receptor beta chain came up a few times. One end of the junction fails to match germline, which may point to a read error. These data are taken from a study of T cells in Graves' hyperthyroidism and ophthalmopathy. Researchers took RNA transcripts and amplified the TCR beta CDR3 regions from them. HTBI primers were the set used in a first-round RT-PCR of the TCR CDR3. One entry per CDR3 protein results from TCRdb running MiXCR on the multiplex PCR reads. In the table there are 550,000 to 800,000 distinct CDR3 sequences, roughly 17% of which are singletons. The length of the CDR3 is 14 residues. Germline V gene data show CDR1 as SNHLY and CDR2 as FYNNEI. With a duration under 2 months, the hyperthyroidism was newly diagnosed in patients aged 18 to 65. Uncontrolled infection, other autoimmune disease, pregnancy or lactation led to exclusion. Thyroid ultrasound, orbital computed tomography, clinical symptoms, and serum thyroxine and TRAb underpinned diagnoses. The PBMCs had their origin in approximately 10 ml of fresh peripheral blood.

The source material was blood. This chain links TRBV2 with TRBJ2-3; no firm D call. The sequence was obtained from a man between 18 and 29 years old with Graves' hyperthyroidism. As DNA, the CDR3 is TGTGCCAGCAGTGACAAAATTAGCACAGATGCGCAGTATTTT. This codes for CASSDKISTDAQYF.